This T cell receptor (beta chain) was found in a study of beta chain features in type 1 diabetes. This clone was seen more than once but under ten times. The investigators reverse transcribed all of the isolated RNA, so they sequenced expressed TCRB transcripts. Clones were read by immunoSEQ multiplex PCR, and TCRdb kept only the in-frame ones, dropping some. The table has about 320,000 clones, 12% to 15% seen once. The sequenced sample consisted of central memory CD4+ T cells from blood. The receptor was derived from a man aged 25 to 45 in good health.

The CDR3 loop is CSGARGMNTEAFF. The DNA of the CDR3 is TGCAGCGGTGCGAGGGGGATGAACACTGAAGCTTTCTTT. V is TRBV29-1 and J is TRBJ1-1, with D maybe TRBD1 (6 bases). Between the trimmed V and J ends, which lost 7 bases and 0 bases, there was a span of 12 bases. This CDR3 spans 13 amino acids. CDR1 and CDR2 (germline): SQVTM, ANQGSEA. Full variable domain (remainder filled in from reference TRBV29-1 and TRBJ1-1): SAVISQKPSRDICQRGTSLTIQCQVDSQVTMMFWYRQQPGQSLTLIATANQGSEATYESGFVIDKFPISRPNLTFSTLTVSNMSPEDSSIYLCSGARGMNTEAFFGQGTRLTVV.